The rows below give T cell receptor beta chains drawn from one sample of a study of blood T cell repertoires in COVID-19. Profiling relied on immunoSEQ multiplex PCR, and the TCRdb table lists in-frame clones only, not all of them. Of 110,000 to 150,000 clones in the sample, over 70% were seen once. The sequencing sample was made of PBMCs or T cells enriched from blood (not recorded which). All receptors come from a man between 60 and 75 years old who had recovered from COVID-19. The CDR3 runs from the conserved cysteine through the conserved F or W. D genes are given only for firm matches. Some rows mark clone size as missing; the rest say once, few, many or name a class of expanded clone.

clone_size j_call v_call d_call cdr3_aa cdr3_nt
NA TRBJ2-7 TRBV6-5 NA CASSQGVTYEQYF TGTGCCAGCAGCCAGGGTGTTACGTACGAGCAGTACTTC
NA TRBJ1-3 TRBV4-1 NA CASQPGASRVGNTIYF TGCGCCAGTCAGCCAGGCGCTTCGAGGGTTGGAAACACCATATATTTT
NA TRBJ2-3 TRBV7-7 NA CASSGEGDPLTDTQYF TGTGCTAGCAGCGGAGAGGGGGATCCCCTCACAGATACGCAGTATTTT
NA TRBJ2-3 TRBV10-1 TRBD2 CASSTGLAAGTQYF TGCGCCAGCAGTACCGGACTAGCTGCGGGTACGCAGTATTTT
NA TRBJ2-5 TRBV5-6 TRBD2 CASSGTSQETQYF TGTGCCAGCTCCGGGACTAGCCAAGAGACCCAGTACTTC
NA TRBJ1-2 TRBV28 TRBD1 CASSYTGQGGGYTF TGTGCCAGCAGCTATACAGGACAGGGGGGTGGCTACACCTTC
once TRBJ1-6 TRBV5-1 NA CASSPGESSYNSPLHF TGCGCCAGCAGCCCTGGGGAGAGCTCCTATAATTCACCCCTCCACTTT
NA TRBJ2-7 TRBV4-1 TRBD1 CASSELTGADEQYF TGCGCCAGCAGCGAACTAACAGGGGCGGACGAGCAGTACTTC
NA TRBJ2-7 TRBV4-1 TRBD1 CASSQQTGNLYEQYF TGCGCCAGCAGCCAGCAGACAGGGAACCTTTACGAGCAGTACTTC
NA TRBJ1-4 TRBV10-3 NA CAISGGQGPNEKLFF TGTGCCATCAGTGGAGGGCAAGGACCTAATGAAAAACTGTTTTTT
NA TRBJ2-1 TRBV30 NA CAWSGGHQQLEQFF TGTGCCTGGAGTGGAGGACACCAACAGCTGGAGCAGTTCTTC
NA TRBJ1-3 TRBV18 NA CASSVGSQVLGNTIYF TGTGCCAGCTCAGTTGGGTCACAGGTCCTCGGAAACACCATATATTTT
once TRBJ2-7 TRBV12-3/TRBV12-4 NA CASSLIGYEQYF TGTGCCAGCAGTTTAATCGGCTACGAGCAGTACTTC
NA TRBJ2-1 TRBV11-1 TRBD1 CASSRRGLNNEQFF TGTGCCAGCAGCCGTAGGGGGCTGAACAATGAGCAGTTCTTC
NA TRBJ1-5 TRBV2 NA CASSVSGGVNQPQHF TGTGCCAGCAGTGTCTCCGGGGGGGTTAATCAGCCCCAGCATTTT
NA TRBJ2-5 TRBV6-4 TRBD2 CASSAPRTSGGEETQYF TGTGCCAGCAGTGCCCCTCGGACTAGCGGGGGGGAAGAGACCCAGTACTTC
once TRBJ1-6 TRBV6-5 NA CASSYSRGDYNSPLHF TGTGCCAGCAGTTACTCGCGGGGGGATTATAATTCACCCCTCCACTTT
NA TRBJ2-7 TRBV18 TRBD1 CASSATGSNEQYF TGTGCCAGCTCAGCGACAGGGAGTAACGAGCAGTACTTC
NA TRBJ1-5 TRBV20-1 NA CSASDTALNQPQHF TGCAGTGCTAGTGACACCGCGCTTAATCAGCCCCAGCATTTT
NA TRBJ2-7 TRBV18 NA CASSPGGTGEIYEQYF TGTGCCAGCTCACCGGGGGGCACAGGGGAAATCTACGAGCAGTACTTC
NA TRBJ2-3 TRBV7-6 TRBD1 CASSPLQGATDTQYF TGTGCCAGCAGCCCGCTCCAGGGGGCAACCGATACGCAGTATTTT
few TRBJ2-2 TRBV7-9 TRBD2 CASSFGTSGHTGELFF TGTGCCAGCAGCTTCGGGACTAGCGGGCACACCGGGGAGCTGTTTTTT
NA TRBJ2-1 TRBV3-1/TRBV3-2 NA CASSQDLRRNEQFF TGTGCCAGCAGCCAAGATCTTCGTCGGAATGAGCAGTTCTTC
NA TRBJ1-4 TRBV11-2 NA CASSYMQGTKLFF TGTGCCAGCAGCTACATGCAGGGCACTAAACTGTTTTTT
NA TRBJ1-6 TRBV19 NA CATRGGGESPLHF TGTGCCACGCGGGGCGGAGGAGAATCACCCCTCCACTTT
NA TRBJ1-2 TRBV5-1 NA CASSLDGVYGYTF TGCGCCAGCAGCTTGGATGGAGTCTATGGCTACACCTTC
few TRBJ1-1 TRBV11-2 NA CASRTTGGTEAFF TGTGCCAGCAGAACGACGGGGGGCACTGAAGCTTTCTTT